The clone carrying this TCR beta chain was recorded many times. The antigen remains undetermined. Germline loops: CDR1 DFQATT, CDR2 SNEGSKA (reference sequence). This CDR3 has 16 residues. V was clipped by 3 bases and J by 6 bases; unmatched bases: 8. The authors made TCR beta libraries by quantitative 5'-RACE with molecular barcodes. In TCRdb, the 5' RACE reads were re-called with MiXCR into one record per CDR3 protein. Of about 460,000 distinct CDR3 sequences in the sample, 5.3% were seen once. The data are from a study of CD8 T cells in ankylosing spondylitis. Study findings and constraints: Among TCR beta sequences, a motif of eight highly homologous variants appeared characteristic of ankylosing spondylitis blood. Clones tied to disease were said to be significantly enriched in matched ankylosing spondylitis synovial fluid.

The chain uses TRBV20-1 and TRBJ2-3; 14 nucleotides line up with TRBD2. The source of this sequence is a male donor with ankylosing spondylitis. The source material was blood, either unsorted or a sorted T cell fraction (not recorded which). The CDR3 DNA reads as TGCAGTGCTAGTAGACTAGCGGGGGGGCGGGAGGATACGCAGTATTTT. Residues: CSASRLAGGREDTQYF.